A single sample gave rise to the 27 T cell receptor beta chains below, sequenced in a study of blood T cell repertoires in COVID-19. Method: immunoSEQ multiplex PCR; TCRdb's copy keeps in-frame clones and lacks some. Here the sample spans approximately 92,000 clones, less than 85% being singletons. The sequencing input was peripheral blood. Receptors were obtained from a middle-aged man who had recovered from COVID-19.

This clone was seen more than once but under ten times. J is TRBJ2-7 and V is TRBV3-1 (or the pseudogene TRBV3-2); 7 bases map to TRBD2. V dropped 10 bases and J dropped 0; count of bases not matched to a gene: 9. The CDR3 extends over 14 amino acids. Germline CDR1 is LGHDT and CDR2 is YNNKEL (reference sequence). The DNA of the CDR3 is TGTGCCACCTTGGCTAGCGGCAGCTCCTACGAGCAGTACTTC. Amino acid sequence: CATLASGSSYEQYF.

J is TRBJ1-6 and V is TRBV5-8; 7 bases align to TRBD1. The CDR3 spans 14 residues. V shed 4 bases and J 7 bases; nucleotides not matched to a gene: 5. Germline loops: CDR1 SGHTS, CDR2 YDEGEE. CDR3 loop: CASSQATGNSPLHF. DNA of the CDR3: TGTGCCAGCAGCCAAGCGACAGGGAATTCACCCCTCCACTTT. Together with reference TRBV5-8 and TRBJ1-6, the CDR3 gives the full variable domain: EAGVTQSPTHLIKTRGQQATLRCSPISGHTSVYWYQQALGLGLQFLLWYDEGEERNRGNFPPRFSGRQFPNYSSELNVNALELEDSALYLCASSQATGNSPLHFGNGTRLTVT.

The gene calls are TRBV11-3 and TRBJ1-6, with 7 bases that match TRBD1. CDR3 length: 16 residues. Germline-derived CDR1 and CDR2 are SGHNT and YENEEA. Trimming removed 3 bases from V and 11 bases from J; junction bases left unmatched: 13. The CDR3 here is CASSFGDREGAAPLHF. In nucleotides, the CDR3 is TGTGCCAGCAGCTTTGGCGACAGGGAAGGGGCGGCACCCCTCCACTTT.

CDR3 DNA: TGTGCCAGTAGGGGCGCGGCGGGACGCCGCTCCTACAATGAGCAGTTCTTC. It codes for CASRGAAGRRSYNEQFF. V usage is TRBV19 and J usage is TRBJ2-1; the D gene is possibly TRBD2 (6 bases). The length of the CDR3 is 17 residues. Germline lookup yields CDR1 LNHDA and CDR2 SQIVND (reference sequence). Trimming removed 6 bases at V and 0 bases at J, with 18 bases between.

The table lists this clone with a count of one. The chain couples TRBV18 to TRBJ1-1; unclear D gene. The CDR3 spans 14 residues. The germline V and J ends were trimmed by 3 bases and 1 base, with 9 bases remaining between them. CDR1 KGHSH and CDR2 LQKENI come from the germline V gene. CDR3 region: CASSPSQKNTEAFF. The CDR3 DNA sequence: TGTGCCAGCTCACCCTCTCAGAAGAACACTGAAGCTTTCTTT.

The chain recombines TRBV21-1 with TRBJ1-1. TRBV21-1 constitutes a pseudogene. The CDR3 consists of 16 residues. The DNA for the CDR3 is TGTGCCAGCAGCAAAAGGTGGAGGGGTTTGAGCACTGAAGCTTTCTTT. It encodes CASSKRWRGLSTEAFF.

The chain joins TRBV10-3 to TRBJ1-5, with TRBD1 matching over 7 bases. CDR3 length: 15 amino acids. Germline V lookup: CDR1 ENHRY, CDR2 SYGVKD. V trimming: 1 base; J trimming: 7 bases; junction bases outside the gene matches: 7. CDR3 coding DNA: TGTGCCATCAGTGAGTACACCTCAGGGGGACAGCCCCAGCATTTT. This encodes CAISEYTSGGQPQHF.

This chain uses TRBV3-1 (or the pseudogene TRBV3-2) with TRBJ1-2; D unresolved. The CDR3 covers 14 residues. Trimming removed 5 bases from V and 8 bases from J, with 18 bases in between. CDR1 and CDR2 from the germline V gene are LGHDT and YNNKEL (reference sequence). This chain's CDR3 is CASSAEERAGGYTF. The CDR3 DNA follows: TGTGCCAGCAGCGCAGAGGAGCGCGCGGGGGGCTACACCTTC.

The V gene is TRBV25-1, the J gene TRBJ2-2; 9 positions match TRBD2. Germline V gene data show CDR1 as MGHDK and CDR2 as SYGVNS. There are 15 residues in the CDR3. The trim removed 3 bases at V and 5 bases at J, leaving 4 bases unmatched. The CDR3 reads CASSENLAGTGELFF. The CDR3 DNA is TGTGCCAGCAGTGAGAACCTAGCGGGGACCGGGGAGCTGTTTTTT.

The chain couples TRBV18 to TRBJ2-1; 9 bases are a match to TRBD2. CDR3 length equals 15 residues. The V and J ends lost 8 bases and 5 bases, in that order; junction bases with no gene match: 10. CDR1 is KGHSH, CDR2 LQKENI, per germline. The CDR3 DNA sequence: TGTGCCAGCGCCACCGGGGCTAGCGGGAACAATGAGCAGTTCTTC. The encoded protein is CASATGASGNNEQFF.

The chain joins TRBV19 to TRBJ2-2; D not resolved. V was trimmed by 6 bases and J by 2 bases, leaving 7 bases between them. Germline-derived CDR1 and CDR2 are LNHDA and SQIVND (reference sequence). The CDR3 has 13 amino acids. The CDR3 bases are TGTGCCAGTAGGTCCAGAAACACCGGGGAGCTGTTTTTT. Its protein product is CASRSRNTGELFF.

The chain recombines TRBV2 with TRBJ2-1; 10 positions agree with TRBD2. There are 15 residues in the CDR3. Unmatched junction bases numbered 4, after V lost 6 bases and J lost 2 bases. Looked up from germline, CDR1 is SNHLY and CDR2 is FYNNEI. The CDR3 coding sequence is TGTGCCAGCAGCCCTAGCGGGGGACCCTACAATGAGCAGTTCTTC. Protein product: CASSPSGGPYNEQFF. Using reference TRBV2 and TRBJ2-1 for the parts outside the CDR3, the full variable domain is EPEVTQTPSHQVTQMGQEVILRCVPISNHLYFYWYRQILGQKVEFLVSFYNNEISEKSEIFDDQFSVERPDGSNFTLKIRSTKLEDSAMYFCASSPSGGPYNEQFFGPGTRLTVL.

This clone was detected once. The chain couples TRBV11-2 to TRBJ2-1; weak D call: TRBD2 (5 bases). The CDR3 runs to 14 residues. Trimming cost V 5 bases and J 3 bases, with 11 bases left between them. The germline V gene has CDR1 SGHAT and CDR2 FQNNGV. In DNA form, the CDR3 reads TGTGCCAGCAGCCCCCTCGGAGGCTACAATGAGCAGTTCTTC. Protein: CASSPLGGYNEQFF. Together with reference TRBV11-2 and TRBJ2-1, the CDR3 gives the full variable domain: EAGVAQSPRYKIIEKRQSVAFWCNPISGHATLYWYQQILGQGPKLLIQFQNNGVVDDSQLPKDRFSAERLKGVDSTLKIQPAKLEDSAVYLCASSPLGGYNEQFFGPGTRLTVL.

The CDR3 sequence is CASSIDGDRENFHQPQHF. DNA of the CDR3: TGTGCCAGTAGTATAGATGGGGACAGGGAAAATTTTCATCAGCCCCAGCATTTT. The rearrangement joins TRBV19 to TRBJ1-5, with 9 bases aligning to TRBD1. Unmatched junction bases numbered 11, after V lost 0 bases and J lost 5 bases. The germline V gene encodes CDR1 LNHDA and CDR2 SQIVND (reference sequence). The CDR3 totals 18 residues.

The gene calls are TRBV28 and TRBJ1-3; D is ambiguous. Germline-derived CDR1 and CDR2 are MDHEN and SYDVKM. Between the trimmed V and J ends, which lost 7 bases and 0 bases, there was a span of 7 bases. The length of the CDR3 is 13 residues. The CDR3 spells CASTYDSGNTIYF. The CDR3 nucleotides are TGTGCCAGCACCTACGACTCTGGAAACACCATATATTTT.

The genes are TRBV5-6 and TRBJ1-4; unclear D gene. The germline CDR1 and CDR2 sequences are SGHDT and YYEEEE. With 2 bases removed from V and 8 bases from J, the gap between germline ends came to 10 bases. This CDR3 is built from 13 residues. The CDR3 loop reads CASSFSGGEKLFF. The CDR3 DNA is TGTGCCAGCAGCTTTAGTGGCGGCGAAAAACTGTTTTTT. Full variable domain (remainder filled in from reference TRBV5-6 and TRBJ1-4): DAGVTQSPTHLIKTRGQQVTLRCSPKSGHDTVSWYQQALGQGPQFIFQYYEEEERQRGNFPDRFSGHQFPNYSSELNVNALLLGDSALYLCASSFSGGEKLFFGSGTQLSVL.

CDR3 in amino acids: CPDRAGTEAFF. The CDR3 coding sequence is TGTCCCGACAGGGCGGGCACTGAAGCTTTCTTT. The chain joins TRBV27 to TRBJ1-1; 7 nucleotides agree with TRBD1. Germline CDR1 reads MNHEY; CDR2 reads SMNVEV (reference sequence). The CDR3 loop spans 11 amino acids.

This chain connects TRBV2 to TRBJ2-3, with D hard to call. The CDR3 sequence is 11 residues long. Germline assignment: CDR1 SNHLY and CDR2 FYNNEI. V was clipped by 4 bases and J by 8 bases, with 7 bases between them. CDR3 sequence: CASSVESTQYF. CDR3 nucleotides: TGTGCCAGCAGTGTTGAGAGTACGCAGTATTTT. The entire variable domain, with the rest obtained from reference TRBV2 and TRBJ2-3, is as follows: EPEVTQTPSHQVTQMGQEVILRCVPISNHLYFYWYRQILGQKVEFLVSFYNNEISEKSEIFDDQFSVERPDGSNFTLKIRSTKLEDSAMYFCASSVESTQYFGPGTRLTVL.

V usage is TRBV18 and J usage is TRBJ2-1; D is possibly TRBD2 (5 bases). The CDR3 length is 16 residues. V lost 3 bases to trimming and J lost 6 bases, with 18 bases between them. Germline CDR1 and CDR2: KGHSH and LQKENI. DNA for the CDR3: TGTGCCAGCTCACCCGTTGAAGGAGGTGCCCGCAATGAGCAGTTCTTC. This sequence encodes CASSPVEGGARNEQFF.

CDR3 bases: TGCGCCAGCAGCCAAGACAGGGGTAGCCGAAACACCATATATTTT. It codes for CASSQDRGSRNTIYF. The genes are TRBV4-3 and TRBJ1-3, with D perhaps TRBD1 (6 bases). CDR1 is LGHNA, CDR2 YSLEER, per germline. CDR3 length: 15 amino acids. V was pared by 0 bases and J by 5 bases, with 11 bases between.

The rearrangement uses TRBV20-1 and TRBJ2-7, with 7 bases identical to TRBD1. Per germline, CDR1 DFQATT and CDR2 SNEGSKA (reference sequence). V lost 3 bases, J lost 1 base, and 9 bases stayed unmatched. This CDR3 region has 15 residues. CDR3 residues: CSASPRGTFSYEQYF. The CDR3 nucleotides read TGCAGTGCTAGTCCCAGGGGGACGTTTTCCTACGAGCAGTACTTC.

The genes are TRBV5-1 and TRBJ1-1; D remains ambiguous. The germline CDR1 and CDR2 sequences are SGHRS and YFSETQ. This CDR3 has 16 amino acids. The ends were cut back, 4 bases at V and 4 bases at J, with 20 bases in the middle. The DNA of the CDR3 is TGCGCCAGCAGCCCGGGTGCTTCCAAGAGCGGCACTGAAGCTTTCTTT. This encodes CASSPGASKSGTEAFF. The full variable domain, completed using reference TRBV5-1 and TRBJ1-1, is KAGVTQTPRYLIKTRGQQVTLSCSPISGHRSVSWYQQTPGQGLQFLFEYFSETQRNKGNFPGRFSGRQFSNSRSEMNVSTLELGDSALYLCASSPGASKSGTEAFFGQGTRLTVV.

The rearrangement joins TRBV13 to TRBJ2-4, with 8 bases fitting TRBD2. The J segment lost 5 bases and the V segment lost 5 bases, leaving 5 bases of the junction unmatched. The CDR3 runs 14 residues. The germline gives CDR1 PRHDT, CDR2 FYEKMQ (reference sequence). CDR3 amino acids: CASSPGLDQNIQYF. Here the CDR3 DNA reads TGTGCCAGCAGCCCGGGACTAGACCAAAACATTCAGTACTTC. The full variable domain, with the rest looked up from reference TRBV13 and TRBJ2-4, is AAGVIQSPRHLIKEKRETATLKCYPIPRHDTVYWYQQGPGQDPQFLISFYEKMQSDKGSIPDRFSAQQFSDYHSELNMSSLELGDSALYFCASSPGLDQNIQYFGAGTRLSVL.

This clone was observed a handful of times. The chain links TRBV3-1 (or the pseudogene TRBV3-2) to TRBJ1-1, with D uncertain. CDR1 is LGHDT, CDR2 YNNKEL, per germline (reference sequence). CDR3 length equals 13 residues. The V end lost 2 bases, the J end lost 8 bases, and 12 bases lay between the germline ends. The CDR3 sequence: CASSQSRPSEAFF. The DNA for the CDR3 is TGTGCCAGCAGCCAAAGCAGGCCTTCCGAAGCTTTCTTT.

The chain carries TRBV27 and TRBJ2-7; D might be TRBD1 (5 bases). Trimming removed 5 bases from V and 3 bases from J, with 11 bases in between. Per the germline V gene, CDR1 is MNHEY and CDR2 is SMNVEV (reference sequence). The CDR3 runs to 13 residues. CDR3 in amino acids: CASSRGQGYEQYF. The CDR3 coding sequence is TGTGCCAGCAGTAGAGGCCAGGGCTACGAGCAGTACTTC.

This clone has a single count. The V gene is TRBV5-1, the J gene TRBJ1-1; D gene uncertain. V lost 4 bases, J lost 1 base, and 11 bases lay in between. The CDR3 runs 14 residues. Looked up from germline, CDR1 is SGHRS and CDR2 is YFSETQ. CDR3 DNA: TGCGCCAGCAGCGCTGCCGGGTGGAACACTGAAGCTTTCTTT. It translates to CASSAAGWNTEAFF. The entire variable domain, with the rest obtained from reference TRBV5-1 and TRBJ1-1, is as follows: KAGVTQTPRYLIKTRGQQVTLSCSPISGHRSVSWYQQTPGQGLQFLFEYFSETQRNKGNFPGRFSGRQFSNSRSEMNVSTLELGDSALYLCASSAAGWNTEAFFGQGTRLTVV.

This chain links TRBV6-5 with TRBJ1-1; unclear D gene. Germline loops: CDR1 MNHEY, CDR2 SVGAGI. This CDR3 region has 12 residues. The V end was cut by 6 bases, the J end by 7 bases, with 12 bases between. In DNA form, the CDR3 reads TGTGCCAGCAGACACGGGGAACTTGAAGCTTTCTTT. Its translation is CASRHGELEAFF.